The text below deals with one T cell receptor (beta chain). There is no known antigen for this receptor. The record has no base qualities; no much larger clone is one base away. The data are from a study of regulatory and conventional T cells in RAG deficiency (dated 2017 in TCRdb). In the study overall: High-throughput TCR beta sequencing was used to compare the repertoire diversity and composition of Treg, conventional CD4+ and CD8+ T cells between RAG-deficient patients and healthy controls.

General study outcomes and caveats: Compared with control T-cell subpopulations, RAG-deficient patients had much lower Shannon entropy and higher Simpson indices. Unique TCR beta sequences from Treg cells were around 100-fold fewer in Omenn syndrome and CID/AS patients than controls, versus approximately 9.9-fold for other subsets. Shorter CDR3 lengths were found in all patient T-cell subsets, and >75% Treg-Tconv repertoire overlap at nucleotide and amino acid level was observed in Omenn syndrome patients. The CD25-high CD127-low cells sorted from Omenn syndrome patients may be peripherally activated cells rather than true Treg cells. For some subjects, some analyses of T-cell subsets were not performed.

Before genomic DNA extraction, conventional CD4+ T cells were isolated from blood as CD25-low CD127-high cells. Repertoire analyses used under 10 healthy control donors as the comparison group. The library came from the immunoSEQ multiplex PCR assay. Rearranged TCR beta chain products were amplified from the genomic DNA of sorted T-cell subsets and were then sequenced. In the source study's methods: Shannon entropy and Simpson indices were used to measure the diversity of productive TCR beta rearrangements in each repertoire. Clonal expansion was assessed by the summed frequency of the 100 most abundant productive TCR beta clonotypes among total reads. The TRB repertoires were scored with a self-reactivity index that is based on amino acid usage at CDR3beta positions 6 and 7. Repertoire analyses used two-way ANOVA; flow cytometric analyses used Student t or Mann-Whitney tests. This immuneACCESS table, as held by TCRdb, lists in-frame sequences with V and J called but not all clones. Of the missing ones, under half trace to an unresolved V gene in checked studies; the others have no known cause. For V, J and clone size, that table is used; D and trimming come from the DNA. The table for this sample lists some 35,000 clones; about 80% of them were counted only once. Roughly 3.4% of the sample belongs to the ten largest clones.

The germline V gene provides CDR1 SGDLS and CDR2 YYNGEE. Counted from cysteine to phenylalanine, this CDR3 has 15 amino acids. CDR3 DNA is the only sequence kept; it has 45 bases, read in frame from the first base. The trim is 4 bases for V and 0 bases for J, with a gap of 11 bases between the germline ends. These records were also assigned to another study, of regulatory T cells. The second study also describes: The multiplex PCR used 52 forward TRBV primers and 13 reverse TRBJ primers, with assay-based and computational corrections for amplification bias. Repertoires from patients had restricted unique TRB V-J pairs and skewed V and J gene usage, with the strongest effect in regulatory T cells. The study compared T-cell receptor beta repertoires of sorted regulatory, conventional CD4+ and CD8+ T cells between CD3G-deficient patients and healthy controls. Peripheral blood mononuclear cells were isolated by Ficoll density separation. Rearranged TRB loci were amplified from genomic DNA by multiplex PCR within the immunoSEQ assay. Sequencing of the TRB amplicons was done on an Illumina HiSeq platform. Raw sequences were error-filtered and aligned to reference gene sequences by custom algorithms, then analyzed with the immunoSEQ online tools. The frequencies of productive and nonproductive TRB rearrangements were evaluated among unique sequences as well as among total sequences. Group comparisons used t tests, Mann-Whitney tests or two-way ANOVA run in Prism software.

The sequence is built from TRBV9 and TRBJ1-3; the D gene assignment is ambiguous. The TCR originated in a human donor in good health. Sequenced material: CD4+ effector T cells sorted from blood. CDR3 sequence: CASSLTAGSGNTIYF. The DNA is TGTGCCAGCAGCCTGACGGCCGGCTCTGGAAACACCATATATTTT.